Below, 26 T cell receptor beta chains from the same sample are listed, as sequenced in a study of T cells in tuberculosis. Sequencing used immunoSEQ multiplex PCR; TCRdb keeps in-frame clones, though not all of them. The sample has approximately 35,000 clones, 92% seen once. Noted time point: new active TB diagnosis, blood taken before or within 7 days of starting treatment. This sample comprised PBMCs, obtained at tuberculosis diagnosis. The receptors come from an adult with tuberculosis. Some clones in this sample may be carry-over from other donors' samples.

V and J are TRBV29-1 and TRBJ2-1; the D gene is possibly TRBD1 (5 bases). The germline V gene encodes CDR1 SQVTM and CDR2 ANQGSEA. Trimming shortened V by 3 bases and J by 9 bases, and 18 bases separated the two germline ends. There are 14 residues in the CDR3. The CDR3, as DNA: TGCAGCGTTGATGTCACAGGTGGAAGGGGTGAGCAGTTCTTC. Protein product: CSVDVTGGRGEQFF.

The genes are TRBV6-5 and TRBJ2-2; D call uncertain. Trimming cost V 2 bases and J 0 bases, with 10 bases left between them. The V gene's germline CDR1 is MNHEY and CDR2 SVGAGI. The length of the CDR3 is 16 residues. In DNA form, the CDR3 reads TGTGCCAGCAGTTACGAGATTCCCGCGAACACCGGGGAGCTGTTTTTT. Its protein is CASSYEIPANTGELFF.

The chain employs TRBV10-3 and TRBJ2-4, with TRBD2 matching 7 bases. Germline assignment: CDR1 ENHRY and CDR2 SYGVKD. The trim removed 0 bases at V and 8 bases at J, leaving 7 bases unmatched. This CDR3 comprises 15 residues. The CDR3 reads CAISESQGAGDIQYF. In DNA form, the CDR3 reads TGTGCCATCAGTGAGTCCCAGGGTGCGGGAGACATTCAGTACTTC.

CDR3 in amino acids: CASSLGGIYGYTF. CDR3 sequence (DNA): TGTGCCAGCAGTTTAGGGGGGATCTATGGCTACACCTTC. This chain uses TRBV27 with TRBJ1-2, with D perhaps TRBD1 (5 bases). CDR1 and CDR2 (germline): MNHEY, SMNVEV (reference sequence). V was shortened by 2 bases and J by 4 bases, with 8 bases between the two germline ends. The CDR3 has 13 amino acids.

This clone appeared a single time. V gene TRBV18 combines with J gene TRBJ1-1; D remains unclear. Germline V gives CDR1 KGHSH, CDR2 LQKENI. V was cut by 0 bases and J by 4 bases, with 15 bases left in between. The CDR3 spans 16 residues. The CDR3: CASSPPAGAGTTEAFF. The CDR3 DNA follows: TGTGCCAGCTCACCACCGGCCGGTGCAGGCACCACTGAAGCTTTCTTT.

This clone occurred once. The chain uses TRBV6-1 and TRBJ2-1; tentatively, D is TRBD1 (5 bases). The CDR3 consists of 15 residues. With 2 bases removed from V and 3 bases from J, the gap between germline ends came to 11 bases. Looked up from germline, CDR1 is MNHNS and CDR2 is SASEGT. The CDR3 bases are TGTGCCAGCAGTGAAAACACAGGTAACTACAATGAGCAGTTCTTC. Residues: CASSENTGNYNEQFF.

V and J are TRBV9 and TRBJ2-4, with a weak D call TRBD1 (5 bases). In germline, CDR1 is SGDLS, CDR2 YYNGEE. The CDR3 consists of 16 residues. V was clipped by 0 bases and J by 4 bases, with 14 bases between them. CDR3 DNA sequence: TGTGCCAGCAGCGTAGAAGCCGACAGAACAAAAAACATTCAGTACTTC. Protein product: CASSVEADRTKNIQYF.

The V and J genes are TRBV9 and TRBJ2-2; 7 bases fit TRBD1. Germline CDR1 SGDLS, CDR2 YYNGEE. V lost 6 bases to trimming and J lost 4 bases; unmatched junction nucleotides: 6. This CDR3 comprises 14 residues. The CDR3 spells CASTRQGPTGELFF. The DNA for the CDR3 is TGTGCCAGCACCCGACAGGGTCCCACCGGGGAGCTGTTTTTT.

The J gene is TRBJ2-7, the V gene TRBV6-1; tentatively, D is TRBD2 (5 bases). The CDR3 has 15 residues. Trimming removed 5 bases from V and 0 bases from J, with 14 bases in between. Germline lookup yields CDR1 MNHNS and CDR2 SASEGT. The CDR3 region is CASSLRTGSSYEQYF. The CDR3 bases are TGTGCCAGCAGTCTTAGGACGGGGAGCTCCTACGAGCAGTACTTC.

The CDR3: CASSIRGVGSNQPQHF. CDR3 sequence (DNA): TGTGCCAGTAGTATACGGGGGGTCGGGAGCAATCAGCCCCAGCATTTT. The J gene is TRBJ1-5, the V gene TRBV19; weak D call: TRBD1 (5 bases). Germline V gene lookup returns CDR1 LNHDA and CDR2 SQIVND (reference sequence). The CDR3 extends over 16 amino acids. V was clipped by 2 bases and J by 1 base, with 12 bases between them.

The count of this clone is one. The V gene is TRBV28, the J gene TRBJ1-1, with TRBD1 as a possible D gene (6 bases). V was clipped by 8 bases and J by 0 bases, with 16 bases between them. CDR1 MDHEN and CDR2 SYDVKM come from the germline V gene. The CDR3 sequence is 15 residues long. CDR3: CASGRQAPMNTEAFF. CDR3 DNA: TGTGCCAGCGGTCGACAGGCCCCAATGAACACTGAAGCTTTCTTT. Filled out from reference TRBV28 and TRBJ1-1, the complete variable domain reads DVKVTQSSRYLVKRTGEKVFLECVQDMDHENMFWYRQDPGLGLRLIYFSYDVKMKEKGDIPEGYSVSREKKERFSLILESASTNQTSMYLCASGRQAPMNTEAFFGQGTRLTVV.

The chain combines TRBV5-1 with TRBJ1-1, with D perhaps TRBD1 (6 bases). Germline V lookup: CDR1 SGHRS, CDR2 YFSETQ. Trimming removed 0 bases from V and 5 bases from J, with 11 bases in between. This CDR3 spans 14 amino acids. CDR3 amino acids: CASSLGTVGTEAFF. CDR3 coding DNA: TGCGCCAGCAGCTTGGGGACAGTAGGGACTGAAGCTTTCTTT.

The V call is TRBV5-1, the J call TRBJ1-4; 9 nucleotides align to TRBD1. V lost 2 bases and J lost 4; bases outside the gene matches: 3. The V gene's germline CDR1 is SGHRS and CDR2 YFSETQ. The CDR3 contains 15 residues. Here the CDR3 reads CASSLTGGSNEKLFF. In DNA, the CDR3 is TGCGCCAGCAGCTTAACAGGGGGCAGTAATGAAAAACTGTTTTTT.

The chain links TRBV5-4 to TRBJ2-5; 10 bases align to TRBD2. Germline-derived CDR1 and CDR2 are SGHNT and YYREEE (reference sequence). The CDR3 has 15 residues. The trim removed 4 bases at V and 5 bases at J, leaving 8 bases unmatched. CDR3 DNA: TGTGCCAGCAGCCTCAGGACTAGCGGTGGCGAGACCCAGTACTTC. Amino acid sequence: CASSLRTSGGETQYF. The entire variable domain, with the rest obtained from reference TRBV5-4 and TRBJ2-5, is as follows: ETGVTQSPTHLIKTRGQQVTLRCSSQSGHNTVSWYQQALGQGPQFIFQYYREEENGRGNFPPRFSGLQFPNYSSELNVNALELDDSALYLCASSLRTSGGETQYFGPGTRLLVL.

The rearrangement joins TRBV2 to TRBJ2-6; 7 bases are a match to TRBD2. The CDR3 covers 16 residues. CDR1 and CDR2 from the germline V gene are SNHLY and FYNNEI. V lost 8 bases and J lost 0; bases outside the gene matches: 7. The CDR3 DNA sequence: TGTGCCAGCGGGAGGGGTAAGGGCTCTGGGGCCAACGTCCTGACTTTC. This sequence encodes CASGRGKGSGANVLTF.

This clone was seen a handful of times. V usage is TRBV4-1 and J usage is TRBJ1-1, with 7 bases fitting TRBD1. CDR1 and CDR2 from the germline V gene are MGHRA and YSYEKL. V gave up 4 bases and J gave up 5 bases; unmatched junction bases: 7. This CDR3 has 14 amino acids. CDR3 in DNA: TGCGCCAGCAGCCCTACCAGGGGGAGAACTGAAGCTTTCTTT. Residues: CASSPTRGRTEAFF.

The rearrangement joins TRBV5-8 to TRBJ1-1, with 9 positions matching TRBD1. Germline V CDR1 and CDR2: SGHTS, YDEGEE. With V trimmed by 4 bases and J by 1 base, 5 bases remained unmatched. The CDR3 runs to 15 residues. The DNA of the CDR3 is TGTGCCAGCAGCCCGCGGACAGGGGAGAACACTGAAGCTTTCTTT. Protein product: CASSPRTGENTEAFF.

The chain carries TRBV12-5 and TRBJ2-3, with 7 nucleotides matching TRBD1. Germline V gene sequence: CDR1 LGHNT, CDR2 FRNRAP. With 1 base clipped from V and 1 base from J, the junction kept 5 bases outside the gene matches. The CDR3 length is 16 residues. The CDR3 loop is CASGLGRTGGTDTQYF. CDR3 nucleotide sequence: TGTGCTAGTGGTTTGGGGAGGACAGGTGGCACAGATACGCAGTATTTT.

The gene calls are TRBV27 and TRBJ2-2; D possibly corresponds to TRBD1 (5 bases). The CDR3 has 14 residues. V was clipped by 6 bases and J by 4 bases, with 12 bases between them. The V gene's germline CDR1 is MNHEY and CDR2 SMNVEV (reference sequence). The DNA of the CDR3 is TGTGCCAGCAGGACCGACAGTACCACCGGGGAGCTGTTTTTT. Translation gives CASRTDSTTGELFF.

The rearrangement uses TRBV29-1 and TRBJ1-1, with unresolved D. From germline, CDR1 is SQVTM and CDR2 ANQGSEA. V lost 7 bases and J 0 bases, leaving 6 bases between the germline ends. The CDR3 contains 11 residues. The CDR3 region has the DNA TGCAGCGCCGTAATGAACACTGAAGCTTTCTTT. Translating it yields CSAVMNTEAFF.

The chain joins TRBV27 to TRBJ2-7; TRBD1 might be the D (6 bases). The germline V gene encodes CDR1 MNHEY and CDR2 SMNVEV (reference sequence). Trimming took 8 bases from V and 3 from J, leaving 20 bases between them. There are 15 residues in the CDR3. The CDR3 here is CASSLRDGDIYEQYF. The DNA for the CDR3 is TGTGCCAGCTCCCTCCGGGACGGGGACATCTACGAGCAGTACTTC.

The chain is built from TRBV2 and TRBJ2-7; 12 bases are a match to TRBD2. V gave up 4 bases and J gave up 2 bases; unmatched junction bases: 0. The CDR3 is made up of 14 amino acids. Per germline, CDR1 SNHLY and CDR2 FYNNEI. This CDR3 is CASSGLAGAYEQYF. The CDR3 nucleotides are TGTGCCAGCAGTGGACTAGCGGGGGCCTACGAGCAGTACTTC.

The V and J genes are TRBV5-4 and TRBJ2-3; 8 positions match TRBD1. The CDR3 consists of 16 residues. Germline CDR1 SGHNT, CDR2 YYREEE (reference sequence). The V gene end was trimmed by 2 bases and the J gene end by 2 bases; junction bases not matched to a gene: 7. The CDR3 loop is CASSFRTGHHTDTQYF. CDR3 nucleotide sequence: TGTGCCAGCAGCTTCCGGACAGGGCACCACACAGATACGCAGTATTTT.

The V call is TRBV10-3, the J call TRBJ2-7, with TRBD2 as a possible D gene (5 bases). The CDR3 is made up of 16 amino acids. Trimming cost V 3 bases and J 3 bases, with 18 bases left between them. From germline, CDR1 is ENHRY and CDR2 SYGVKD. The CDR3 here is CAISDRRVVEIYEQYF. In DNA, the CDR3 is TGTGCCATCAGTGACAGGCGGGTAGTAGAAATCTACGAGCAGTACTTC.

This chain uses TRBV6-5 with TRBJ1-2, with D hard to call. With 2 bases removed from V and 4 bases from J, the gap between germline ends came to 14 bases. The CDR3 runs to 15 residues. Germline loops: CDR1 MNHEY, CDR2 SVGAGI. CDR3 in amino acids: CASSYGPGFGYGYTF. The CDR3 region has the DNA TGTGCCAGCAGTTACGGTCCGGGATTCGGCTATGGCTACACCTTC.

This sequence joins TRBV5-1 and TRBJ1-2; TRBD1 matches 7 bases. From germline, CDR1 is SGHRS and CDR2 YFSETQ. This CDR3 contains 13 residues. V shed 1 base and J 7 bases; nucleotides not matched to a gene: 4. The CDR3 reads CASSLRGGGGYTF. As DNA, the CDR3 is TGCGCCAGCAGCTTGAGAGGGGGCGGTGGCTACACCTTC.